The rows below give T cell receptor beta chains drawn from one sample of a study of blood T cell repertoires in COVID-19. The method was immunoSEQ multiplex PCR; TCRdb's version includes in-frame clones alone and lacks a portion of them. This sample has some 200,000 clones, with roughly 87% found just once. Sequencing input: PBMCs or T cells enriched from blood (not recorded which). The receptors come from a woman aged 25 to 45 who had recovered from COVID-19. Both conserved end residues are part of each CDR3.

14,TRBV11-1,CASSLPGTFEGAFF
13,TRBV10-3,CATWDRGNQPQHF
15,TRBV13,CASSLGGGDNQPQHF
13,TRBV5-6,CASSSSGAWTQYF
16,TRBV7-9,CASSLPAGVSHNEQFF
13,TRBV5-6,CASSLDREYGYTF
15,TRBV5-1,CASSAGGQGAHEQYF
16,TRBV3-1/TRBV3-2,CASSPLGRTSTDTQYF
15,TRBV7-9,CASSWTGSGANVLTF
15,TRBV7-6,CASSLGGDRIQPQHF
16,TRBV7-9,CASSLAVDRGLTEAFF
15,TRBV7-6,CASSLAGGTQETQYF
18,TRBV11-3,CASSPGLAGGGSTDTQYF
14,TRBV27,CASSLQGSGETQYF
14,TRBV7-2,CASSLDPGEETQYF
14,TRBV6-1,CASSDRDRVQPQHF
13,TRBV6-1,CASSEEQGSGYTF
15,TRBV7-6,CASSLGPGGRNTIYF
12,TRBV7-9,CASSLSNYGYTF
16,TRBV4-2,CASSQDGGGGYNEQFF
14,TRBV18,CASSPPYYKDEQYF
17,TRBV6-2/TRBV6-3,CASSYSEGQGNNQPQHF
13,TRBV25-1,CASSEAGYNEQFF
16,TRBV7-7,CASSPVPRGGDETQYF
11,TRBV10-3,CAIRNSKGYTF
17,TRBV5-1,CASSTRPGTGGWGEAFF
16,TRBV7-2,CASNPTGQKAQETQYF
17,TRBV9,CASSVGVSSGIAYEQYF
12,TRBV30,CAWGQGNTEAFF
15,TRBV6-5,CASRPLAGGRYEQYF
15,TRBV3-1/TRBV3-2,CASSQGTGGVNIQYF